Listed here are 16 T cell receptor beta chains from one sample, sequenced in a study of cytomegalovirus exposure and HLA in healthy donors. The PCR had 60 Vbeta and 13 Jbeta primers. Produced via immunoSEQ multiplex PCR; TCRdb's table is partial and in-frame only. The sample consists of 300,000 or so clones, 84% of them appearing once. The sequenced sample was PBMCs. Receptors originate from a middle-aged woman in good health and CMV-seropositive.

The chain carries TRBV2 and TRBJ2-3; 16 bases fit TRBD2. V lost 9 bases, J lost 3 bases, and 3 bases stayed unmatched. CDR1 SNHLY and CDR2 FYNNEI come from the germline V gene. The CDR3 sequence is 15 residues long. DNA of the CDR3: TGTGCCAGGGGACTAGCGGGAGGGAGAACAGATACGCAGTATTTT. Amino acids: CARGLAGGRTDTQYF.

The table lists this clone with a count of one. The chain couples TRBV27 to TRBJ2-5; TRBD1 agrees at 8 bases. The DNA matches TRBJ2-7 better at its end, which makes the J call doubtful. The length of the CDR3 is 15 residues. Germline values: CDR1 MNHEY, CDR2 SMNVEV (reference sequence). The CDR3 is CASSPSQGGTDEQYF. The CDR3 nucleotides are TGTGCCAGCAGTCCATCACAGGGGGGCACTGACGAGCAGTACTTC.

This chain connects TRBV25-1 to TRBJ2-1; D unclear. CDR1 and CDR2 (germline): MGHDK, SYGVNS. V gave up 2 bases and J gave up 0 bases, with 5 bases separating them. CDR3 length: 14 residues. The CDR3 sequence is CASSELSSYNEQFF. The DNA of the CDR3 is TGTGCCAGCAGTGAACTTAGCTCCTACAATGAGCAGTTCTTC.

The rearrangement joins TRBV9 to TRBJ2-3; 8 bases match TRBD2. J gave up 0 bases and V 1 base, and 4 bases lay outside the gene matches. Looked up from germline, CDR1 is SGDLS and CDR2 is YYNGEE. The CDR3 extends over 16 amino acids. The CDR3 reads CASSVTGLASTDTQYF. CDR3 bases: TGTGCCAGCAGCGTAACAGGACTAGCAAGCACAGATACGCAGTATTTT.

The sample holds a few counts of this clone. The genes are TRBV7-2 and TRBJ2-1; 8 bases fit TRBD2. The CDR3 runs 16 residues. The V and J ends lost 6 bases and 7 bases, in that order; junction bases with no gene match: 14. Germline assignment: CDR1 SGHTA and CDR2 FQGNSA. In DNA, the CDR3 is TGTGCCAGCAGTGTAGTCGGTAGCGGGATATGGAATGAGCAGTTCTTC. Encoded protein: CASSVVGSGIWNEQFF.

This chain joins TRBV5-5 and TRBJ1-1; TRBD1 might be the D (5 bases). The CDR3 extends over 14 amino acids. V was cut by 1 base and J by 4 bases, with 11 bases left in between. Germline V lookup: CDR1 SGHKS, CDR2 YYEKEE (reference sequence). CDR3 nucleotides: TGTGCCAGCAGCTTGAGGGGTAAGGGCACTGAAGCTTTCTTT. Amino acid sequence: CASSLRGKGTEAFF.

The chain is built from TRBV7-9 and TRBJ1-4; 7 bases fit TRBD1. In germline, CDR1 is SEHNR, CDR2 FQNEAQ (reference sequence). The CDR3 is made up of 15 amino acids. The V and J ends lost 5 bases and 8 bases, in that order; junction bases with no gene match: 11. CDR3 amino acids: CASSSPRDRREKLFF. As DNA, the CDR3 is TGTGCCAGCAGCAGTCCCCGGGACAGAAGGGAAAAACTGTTTTTT. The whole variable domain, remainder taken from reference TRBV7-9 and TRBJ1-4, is DTGVSQNPRHKITKRGQNVTFRCDPISEHNRLYWYRQTLGQGPEFLTYFQNEAQLEKSRLLSDRFSAERPKGSFSTLEIQRTEQGDSAMYLCASSSPRDRREKLFFGSGTQLSVL.

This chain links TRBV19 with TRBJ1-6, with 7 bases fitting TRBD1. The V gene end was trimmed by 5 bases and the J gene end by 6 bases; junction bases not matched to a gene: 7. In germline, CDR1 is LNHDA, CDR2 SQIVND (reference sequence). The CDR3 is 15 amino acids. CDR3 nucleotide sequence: TGTGCCAGTAGTCGACAGGGACAGTTTAATTCACCCCTCCACTTT. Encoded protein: CASSRQGQFNSPLHF. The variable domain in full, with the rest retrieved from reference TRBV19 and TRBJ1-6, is DGGITQSPKYLFRKEGQNVTLSCEQNLNHDAMYWYRQDPGQGLRLIYYSQIVNDFQKGDIAEGYSVSREKKESFPLTVTSAQKNPTAFYLCASSRQGQFNSPLHFGNGTRLTVT.

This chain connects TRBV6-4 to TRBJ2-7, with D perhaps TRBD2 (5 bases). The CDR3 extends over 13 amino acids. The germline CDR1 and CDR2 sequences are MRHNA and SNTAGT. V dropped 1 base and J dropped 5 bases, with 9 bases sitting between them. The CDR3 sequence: CASSDFPGNEQYF. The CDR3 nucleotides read TGTGCCAGCAGTGACTTCCCGGGGAACGAGCAGTACTTC.

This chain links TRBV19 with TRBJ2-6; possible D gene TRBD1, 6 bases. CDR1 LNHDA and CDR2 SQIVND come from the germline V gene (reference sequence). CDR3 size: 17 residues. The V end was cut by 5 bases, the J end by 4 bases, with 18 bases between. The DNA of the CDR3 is TGTGCCAGTAGTGCATCTCTACAGGGAACAGGGGCCAACGTCCTGACTTTC. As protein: CASSASLQGTGANVLTF.

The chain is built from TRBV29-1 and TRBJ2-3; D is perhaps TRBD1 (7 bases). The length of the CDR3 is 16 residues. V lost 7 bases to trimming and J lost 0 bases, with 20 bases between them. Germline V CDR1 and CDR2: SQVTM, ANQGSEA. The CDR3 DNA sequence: TGCAGCGGCCGGGACCCCAGGGGGACTAGCACAGATACGCAGTATTTT. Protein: CSGRDPRGTSTDTQYF.

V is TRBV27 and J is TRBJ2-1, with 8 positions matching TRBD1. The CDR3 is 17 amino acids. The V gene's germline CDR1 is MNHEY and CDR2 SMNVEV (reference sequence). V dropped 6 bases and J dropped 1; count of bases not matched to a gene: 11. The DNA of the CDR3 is TGTGCCAGCAGCTCAGACAGGGGTGACATTTCCTACAATGAGCAGTTCTTC. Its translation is CASSSDRGDISYNEQFF.

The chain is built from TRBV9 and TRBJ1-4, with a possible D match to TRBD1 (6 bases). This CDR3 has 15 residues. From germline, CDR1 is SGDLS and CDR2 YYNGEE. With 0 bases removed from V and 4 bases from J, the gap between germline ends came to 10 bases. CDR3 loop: CASSVDQGLNEKLFF. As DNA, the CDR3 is TGTGCCAGCAGCGTAGATCAGGGGCTTAATGAAAAACTGTTTTTT.

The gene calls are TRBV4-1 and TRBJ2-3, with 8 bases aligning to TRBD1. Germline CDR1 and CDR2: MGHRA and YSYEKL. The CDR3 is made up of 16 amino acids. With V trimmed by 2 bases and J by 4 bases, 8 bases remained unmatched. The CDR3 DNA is TGCGCCAGCAGCCAACAGGGGGCGCCGTCATCAGATACGCAGTATTTT. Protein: CASSQQGAPSSDTQYF.

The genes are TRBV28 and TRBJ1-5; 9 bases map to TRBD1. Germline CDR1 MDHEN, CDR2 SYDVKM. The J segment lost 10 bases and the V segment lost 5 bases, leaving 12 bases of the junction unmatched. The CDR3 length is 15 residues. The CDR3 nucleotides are TGTGCCAGCAGTCCACGACAGGGGGGGGTCAGCCCCCAGCATTTT. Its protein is CASSPRQGGVSPQHF.

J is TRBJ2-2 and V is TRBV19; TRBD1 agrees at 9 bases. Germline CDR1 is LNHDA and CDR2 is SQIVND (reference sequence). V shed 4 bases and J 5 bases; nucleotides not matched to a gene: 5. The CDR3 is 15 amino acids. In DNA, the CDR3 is TGTGCCAGTAGTACGGGACAGGGATCAACCGGGGAGCTGTTTTTT. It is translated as CASSTGQGSTGELFF.